The 20 T cell receptor beta chains presented below share a single source sample, sequenced in a study of T-cell reconstitution after alpha-beta-depleted transplantation in children. Unique molecular identifiers featured in how the TCRbeta library was prepared. TCRdb re-derived calls from the PCR reads in MiXCR, one entry per CDR3 protein. The sample includes fewer than 350,000 distinct CDR3 sequences, over 9.5% of them seen just once. The material sequenced was PBMCs, taken before TCRalphabeta/CD19-depleted stem cell transplant. These receptors originate from a boy under two years old with acute myeloid leukemia, due to receive a stem cell transplant.

This clonotype appeared a single time. A read error is possible here, since a much larger clone lies one base away. Since the CDR3 does not end with the conserved phenylalanine or tryptophan, this likely comes from a read error. The rearrangement joins TRBV6-1 to TRBJ2-2; D gene uncertain. With 5 bases removed from V and 5 bases from J, the gap between germline ends came to 9 bases. The germline V gene encodes CDR1 MNHNS and CDR2 SASEGT. There are 13 residues in the CDR3. Here the CDR3 reads CASSRVFTGELFS. In DNA form, the CDR3 reads TGTGCCAGCAGTAGGGTTTTTACCGGGGAGCTGTTTTCT.

This clonotype was recorded many times. The rearrangement links TRBV5-1 to TRBJ1-1; D is undetermined. The CDR3 covers 17 residues. Deletions cut 1 base from V and 1 base from J, with 17 bases between. Germline assignment: CDR1 SGHRS and CDR2 YFSETQ. CDR3 bases: TGCGCCAGCAGCTTGCAGGCAGCGGCGGGATGGAACACTGAAGCTTTCTTT. Amino acids: CASSLQAAAGWNTEAFF.

The V and J genes are TRBV7-9 and TRBJ1-2, with 9 bases aligning to TRBD1. V shed 5 bases, J shed 5 bases, and the junction held 3 bases outside the gene matches. Germline CDR1 is SEHNR and CDR2 is FQNEAQ (reference sequence). The CDR3 is 13 amino acids. CDR3 residues: CASSRTGVYGYTF. CDR3 nucleotide sequence: TGTGCCAGCAGCCGGACAGGGGTTTATGGCTACACCTTC.

The chain uses TRBV2 and TRBJ2-3; D possibly corresponds to TRBD2 (6 bases). V was trimmed by 7 bases and J by 2 bases, leaving 7 bases between them. CDR1 is SNHLY, CDR2 FYNNEI, per germline. The CDR3 covers 12 residues. CDR3 DNA sequence: TGTGCCAGCACGGGGGACACAGATACGCAGTATTTT. Residues: CASTGDTDTQYF.

This clonotype has at least ten counts. This sequence joins TRBV7-2 and TRBJ2-7; TRBD2 agrees at 8 bases. This CDR3 has 13 residues. The V segment lost 1 base and the J segment 12 bases; nucleotides outside the gene matches: 8. The germline V gene has CDR1 SGHTA and CDR2 FQGNSA. CDR3 residues: CASSLGVTSVWYF. Here the CDR3 DNA reads TGTGCCAGCAGCTTAGGAGTGACTAGCGTATGGTACTTC. Looking up the rest from reference TRBV7-2 and TRBJ2-7 gives the full variable domain: GAGVSQSPSNKVTEKGKDVELRCDPISGHTALYWYRQSLGQGLEFLIYFQGNSAPDKSGLPSDRFSAERTGGSVSTLTIQRTQQEDSAVYLCASSLGVTSVWYFGPGTRLTVT.

This clonotype occurred many times. The V gene is TRBV27, the J gene TRBJ2-6; 7 positions match TRBD1. J gave up 3 bases and V 2 bases, and 7 bases lay outside the gene matches. The CDR3 spans 17 residues. Germline V gene sequence: CDR1 MNHEY, CDR2 SMNVEV (reference sequence). The CDR3 DNA is TGTGCCAGCAGTTTACGACAGGGATGGAGTGGGGCCAACGTCCTGACTTTC. This codes for CASSLRQGWSGANVLTF.

This clonotype was seen ten or more times. The rearrangement uses TRBV7-3 and TRBJ2-1; the match to TRBD2 covers 10 bases. The CDR3 consists of 15 residues. Germline assignment: CDR1 SGHTA and CDR2 FQGTGA. V shed 3 bases and J 1 base; nucleotides not matched to a gene: 0. CDR3 nucleotides: TGTGCCAGCAGCTTTAGCGGGGGGTCCTACAATGAGCAGTTCTTC. Protein product: CASSFSGGSYNEQFF.

This clonotype has ten or more counts. The J gene is TRBJ2-1, the V gene TRBV4-2, with D perhaps TRBD2 (6 bases). This CDR3 region has 14 residues. Trimming removed 1 base at V and 7 bases at J, with 11 bases between. Per germline, CDR1 LGHNA and CDR2 YNFKEQ. The CDR3 here is CASSQAGEGNEQFF. In DNA, the CDR3 is TGTGCCAGCAGCCAAGCGGGAGAAGGGAATGAGCAGTTCTTC.

In this sample, this clonotype turned up many times. The V and J genes are TRBV7-3 and TRBJ2-5; TRBD2 agrees at 7 bases. CDR3 length equals 16 residues. After removal of 11 bases from V and 3 bases from J, the junction contained 18 bases not matched to a gene. Germline CDR1 reads SGHTA; CDR2 reads FQGTGA. The CDR3 loop reads CAGRLRRGELKETQYF. In DNA form, the CDR3 reads TGTGCCGGCCGACTTCGTCGGGGGGAGTTAAAAGAGACCCAGTACTTC.

The V gene is TRBV29-1, the J gene TRBJ2-5, with TRBD2 matching over 7 bases. The germline V gene has CDR1 SQVTM and CDR2 ANQGSEA. There are 17 residues in the CDR3. With 8 bases clipped from V and 0 bases from J, the junction kept 18 bases outside the gene matches. CDR3 coding DNA: TGCAGCTTCGACGGGGCCAACCTAGCGGCCTACCAAGAGACCCAGTACTTC. Translated, it gives CSFDGANLAAYQETQYF.

This clonotype was counted many times. This chain connects TRBV27 to TRBJ1-6; 7 nucleotides line up with TRBD1. Per germline, CDR1 MNHEY and CDR2 SMNVEV (reference sequence). CDR3 size: 14 residues. The V segment lost 3 bases and the J segment 10 bases; nucleotides outside the gene matches: 6. The CDR3 region is CASSLTGNSSPLHF. The CDR3 nucleotides read TGTGCCAGCAGTTTGACAGGGAACTCCTCACCCCTCCACTTT.

At least ten counts were recorded for this clonotype. The chain employs TRBV28 and TRBJ2-7; 9 nucleotides match TRBD2. The CDR3 extends over 16 amino acids. Germline CDR1 reads MDHEN; CDR2 reads SYDVKM. V lost 1 base to trimming and J lost 1 base; unmatched junction nucleotides: 5. CDR3 protein: CASSLSRRGGSYEQYF. CDR3 in DNA: TGTGCCAGCAGTTTATCGAGGCGGGGGGGATCCTACGAGCAGTACTTC.

This clonotype came up many times. This CDR3 reads CASSLAAGAATDTQYF. CDR3 coding DNA: TGCGCCAGCAGCTTGGCAGCGGGGGCCGCCACAGATACGCAGTATTTT. V usage is TRBV5-1 and J usage is TRBJ2-3; 8 bases agree with TRBD2. The CDR3 runs to 16 residues. CDR1 is SGHRS and CDR2 is YFSETQ in the germline V gene. V trimming: 0 bases; J trimming: 2 bases; junction bases outside the gene matches: 5.

This clonotype was counted many times. The rearrangement links TRBV4-2 to TRBJ2-7; no clear D gene. Trimming took 5 bases from V and 0 from J, leaving 8 bases between them. This CDR3 is built from 13 residues. Germline V gene data show CDR1 as LGHNA and CDR2 as YNFKEQ. The CDR3 DNA reads TGTGCCAGCAGCGAAGGGAACTCCTACGAGCAGTACTTC. Translating gives CASSEGNSYEQYF.

This chain connects TRBV19 to TRBJ2-1, with TRBD2 matching 11 bases. Germline CDR1 reads LNHDA; CDR2 reads SQIVND (reference sequence). V was pared by 7 bases and J by 9 bases, with 11 bases of the junction left unmatched. The CDR3 totals 15 residues. CDR3 in DNA: TGTGCCAGTACCCTTAGCGGGAGGGCCTCGGGTGAGCAGTTCTTC. Its protein product is CASTLSGRASGEQFF.

This clonotype was counted a few times. The rearrangement uses TRBV27 and TRBJ2-3; 9 bases align to TRBD2. Germline loops: CDR1 MNHEY, CDR2 SMNVEV (reference sequence). V trimming: 4 bases; J trimming: 2 bases; junction bases outside the gene matches: 7. The CDR3 consists of 16 residues. DNA for the CDR3: TGTGCCAGCAGTTCCCTTCAGCGGGGGGACACAGATACGCAGTATTTT. Translated: CASSSLQRGDTDTQYF.

A note on this clonotype: Being one base from a much bigger clone, this may be a read error. The chain links TRBV12-3 or TRBV12-4 to TRBJ2-3; 12 bases agree with TRBD2. The CDR3 runs to 18 residues. Written as DNA, the CDR3 is TGTGCCTGCAGTTTAGAGACCGGGACTAGCGGGAGCACAGATACGCAGTATTTT. Its translation: CACSLETGTSGSTDTQYF.

In this sample, this clonotype turned up a few times. The chain's CDR3 is CSARDPGDLIDAFF. The CDR3 DNA follows: TGCAGTGCTAGAGACCCCGGGGACCTGATTGACGCTTTCTTT. The rearrangement links TRBV20-1 to TRBJ1-1; tentative D call: TRBD1 (5 bases). The CDR3 contains 14 residues. Between the trimmed V and J ends, which lost 0 bases and 11 bases, there was a span of 19 bases. Germline CDR1 reads DFQATT; CDR2 reads SNEGSKA (reference sequence).

In this sample, this clonotype turned up many times. V is TRBV29-1 and J is TRBJ1-1, with 8 bases matching TRBD1. CDR3 length: 13 residues. Germline V gene sequence: CDR1 SQVTM, CDR2 ANQGSEA. The V segment lost 5 bases and the J segment 7 bases; nucleotides outside the gene matches: 9. The CDR3 sequence: CSVQTGVDSEAFF. The CDR3 DNA is TGCAGCGTTCAGACAGGGGTGGATAGTGAAGCTTTCTTT.

This clonotype was found a few times. J is TRBJ2-7 and V is TRBV12-5; a weak D match, TRBD2 (6 bases). The CDR3 contains 14 residues. V was clipped by 6 bases and J by 0 bases, with 12 bases between them. The germline V gene encodes CDR1 LGHNT and CDR2 FRNRAP. CDR3 nucleotide sequence: TGTGCTAGTGGGAGCGGGTCCTTCTCCTACGAGCAGTACTTC. It is translated as CASGSGSFSYEQYF. Using reference TRBV12-5 and TRBJ2-7 for the parts outside the CDR3, the full variable domain is DARVTQTPRHKVTEMGQEVTMRCQPILGHNTVFWYRQTMMQGLELLAYFRNRAPLDDSGMPKDRFSAEMPDATLATLKIQPSEPRDSAVYFCASGSGSFSYEQYFGPGTRLTVT.